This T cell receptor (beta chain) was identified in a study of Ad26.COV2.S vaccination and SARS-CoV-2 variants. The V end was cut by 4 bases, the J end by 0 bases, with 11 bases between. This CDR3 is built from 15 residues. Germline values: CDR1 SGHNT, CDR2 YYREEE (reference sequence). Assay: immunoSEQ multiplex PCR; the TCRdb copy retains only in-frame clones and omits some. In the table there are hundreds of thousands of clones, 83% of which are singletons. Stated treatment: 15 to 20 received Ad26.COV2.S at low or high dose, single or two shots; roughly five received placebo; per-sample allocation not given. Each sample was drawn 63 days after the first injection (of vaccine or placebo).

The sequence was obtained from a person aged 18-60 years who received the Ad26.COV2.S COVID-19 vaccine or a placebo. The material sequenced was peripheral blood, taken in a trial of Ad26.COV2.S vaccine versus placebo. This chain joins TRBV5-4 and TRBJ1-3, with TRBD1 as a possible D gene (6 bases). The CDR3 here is CASSNGQNSGNTIYF. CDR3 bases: TGTGCCAGCAGCAATGGACAGAACTCTGGAAACACCATATATTTT.